This T cell receptor beta chain is drawn from a study of CD8 T cells in ankylosing spondylitis. Study observations and caveats: Made up of eight highly homologous variants, a TCR beta motif appeared characteristic of ankylosing spondylitis blood.

There are 16 residues in the CDR3. Germline loops: CDR1 MDHEN, CDR2 SYDVKM. The V end lost 8 bases, the J end lost 0 bases, and 14 bases lay between the germline ends. A note on this clonotype: Its specificity is unknown.

TCRdb fed the 5' RACE reads into MiXCR, producing one record per CDR3 protein. This table holds fewer than 750,000 distinct CDR3 sequences, around 20% found once. The chain couples TRBV28 to TRBJ2-6; perhaps TRBD1 as D (6 bases). Sequencing used blood, either unsorted or a sorted T cell fraction (not recorded which). The clonotype was recovered from a male donor with ankylosing spondylitis. The chain's CDR3 is CASYPTGNSGANVLTF. In DNA, the CDR3 is TGTGCCAGCTACCCTACAGGGAACTCTGGGGCCAACGTCCTGACTTTC.